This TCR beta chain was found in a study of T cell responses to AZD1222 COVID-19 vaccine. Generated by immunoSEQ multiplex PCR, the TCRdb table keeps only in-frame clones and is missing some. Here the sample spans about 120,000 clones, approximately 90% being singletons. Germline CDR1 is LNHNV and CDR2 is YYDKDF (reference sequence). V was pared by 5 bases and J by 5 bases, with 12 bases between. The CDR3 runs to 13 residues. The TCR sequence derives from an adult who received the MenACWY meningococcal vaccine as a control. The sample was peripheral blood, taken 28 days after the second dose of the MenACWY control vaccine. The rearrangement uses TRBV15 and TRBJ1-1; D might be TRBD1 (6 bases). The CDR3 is CATSEQGETEAFF. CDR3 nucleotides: TGTGCCACCAGCGAACAGGGAGAGACTGAAGCTTTCTTT.